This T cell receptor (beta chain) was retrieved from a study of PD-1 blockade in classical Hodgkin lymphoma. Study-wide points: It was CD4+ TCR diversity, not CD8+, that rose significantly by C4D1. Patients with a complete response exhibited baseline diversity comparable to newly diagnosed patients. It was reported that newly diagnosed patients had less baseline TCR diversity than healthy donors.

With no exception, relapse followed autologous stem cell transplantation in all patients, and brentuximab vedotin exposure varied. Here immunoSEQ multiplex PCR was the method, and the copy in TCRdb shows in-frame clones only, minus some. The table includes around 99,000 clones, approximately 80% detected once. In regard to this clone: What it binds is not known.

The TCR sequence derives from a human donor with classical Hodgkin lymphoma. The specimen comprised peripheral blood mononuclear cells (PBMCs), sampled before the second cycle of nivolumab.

In DNA form, the CDR3 reads TGCGCCAGCAGCTTGTACGGTATGACGAACACCGGGGAGCTGTTTTTT. Translating gives CASSLYGMTNTGELFF. V and J are TRBV5-1 and TRBJ2-2; D not resolved. Germline lookup yields CDR1 SGHRS and CDR2 YFSETQ. This CDR3 has 16 amino acids. The V gene lost 1 base and the J gene lost 0 bases, with 10 bases spanning the gap. Using reference TRBV5-1 and TRBJ2-2 for the parts outside the CDR3, the full variable domain is KAGVTQTPRYLIKTRGQQVTLSCSPISGHRSVSWYQQTPGQGLQFLFEYFSETQRNKGNFPGRFSGRQFSNSRSEMNVSTLELGDSALYLCASSLYGMTNTGELFFGEGSRLTVL.